This T cell receptor beta chain is from a study of blood T cell repertoires in COVID-19. Study-level background: Both acute and convalescent COVID-19 samples were obtained from the United States, Italy and Spain. T cells, B-cell-depleted T cells, or PBMCs provided the cDNA or gDNA that served as material.

This clone was counted only a few times. The CDR3 covers 14 residues. Unmatched junction bases numbered 9, after V lost 7 bases and J lost 7 bases. Germline V gene sequence: CDR1 LNHDA, CDR2 SQIVND (reference sequence). Original processing notes: Researchers report that nucleated cell counts were estimated from reference gene primer amplification. The table came from immunoSEQ multiplex PCR; TCRdb's copy has only in-frame clones and leaves some out. The V and J calls and the clone size are those of that table, but D and trimming were determined from the DNA. The profile shows about 80,000 clones, 80% to 85% of them singletons.

The sequenced material came from peripheral blood. The clonotype originates from a man in his fifties or sixties with acute or convalescent COVID-19. The V and J genes are TRBV19 and TRBJ1-5; 8 nucleotides match TRBD1. CDR3 DNA sequence: TGTGCCAGTACCGGAGGACAGGGCGTACAGCCCCAGCATTTT. Its translation is CASTGGQGVQPQHF. The full variable domain, in which reference TRBV19 and TRBJ1-5 provide the parts outside the CDR3, is DGGITQSPKYLFRKEGQNVTLSCEQNLNHDAMYWYRQDPGQGLRLIYYSQIVNDFQKGDIAEGYSVSREKKESFPLTVTSAQKNPTAFYLCASTGGQGVQPQHFGDGTRLSIL.